One sample yielded the 12 T cell receptor beta chains listed below, sequenced in a study of Ad26.COV2.S vaccination and SARS-CoV-2 variants. Using immunoSEQ multiplex PCR, the repertoire was profiled, and TCRdb retains in-frame clones only, with some absent. The sample includes some 320,000 clones, 70% to 90% seen only once; the top ten take 1.9%. Sample treatment: 15 to 20 received Ad26.COV2.S at low or high dose, single or two shots; a few received placebo; per-sample allocation not given. Sampling was performed 63 days after the first vaccine or placebo injection. Sequenced material: peripheral blood, taken in a trial of Ad26.COV2.S vaccine versus placebo. These receptor sequences come from a person between 18 and 65 years old who received the Ad26.COV2.S COVID-19 vaccine or a placebo.

The rearrangement uses TRBV9 and TRBJ2-2; D remains ambiguous. Trimming removed 4 bases from V and 0 bases from J, with 10 bases in between. Germline assignment: CDR1 SGDLS and CDR2 YYNGEE. The CDR3 runs to 15 residues. The CDR3 region is CASSTDTPNTGELFF. In DNA, the CDR3 is TGTGCCAGCAGCACAGACACCCCGAACACCGGGGAGCTGTTTTTT.

V and J are TRBV2 and TRBJ2-2, with D tentatively TRBD1 or TRBD2 (6 bases each). Germline V CDR1 and CDR2: SNHLY, FYNNEI. Trimming removed 1 base at V and 4 bases at J, with 13 bases between. This CDR3 is built from 16 residues. This CDR3 reads CASSEVPGAGTGELFF. DNA for the CDR3: TGTGCCAGCAGTGAAGTTCCGGGGGCGGGCACCGGGGAGCTGTTTTTT.

This clone was counted only a few times. This chain uses TRBV6-1 with TRBJ1-1; 7 nucleotides agree with TRBD1. Trimming cost V 1 base and J 6 bases; bases outside gene matches: 8. The CDR3 length is 15 residues. Per germline, CDR1 MNHNS and CDR2 SASEGT. The CDR3 nucleotides read TGTGCCAGCAGTGAAGAGGAGGGGGCCGGGGCTGAAGCTTTCTTT. Translating it yields CASSEEEGAGAEAFF.

The chain uses TRBV7-2 and TRBJ2-5; a weak D match, TRBD1 (5 bases). CDR3 length equals 14 residues. Trimming cost V 5 bases and J 5 bases, with 15 bases left between them. Germline CDR1 SGHTA, CDR2 FQGNSA. In nucleotides, the CDR3 is TGTGCCAGCAGCCTTCACAGGTTGAGGGAGACCCAGTACTTC. Protein product: CASSLHRLRETQYF.

J is TRBJ1-2 and V is TRBV18; 10 bases are shared with TRBD1. This CDR3 is built from 16 residues. V lost 3 bases and J lost 8; bases outside the gene matches: 12. CDR1 is KGHSH, CDR2 LQKENI, per germline. CDR3 DNA: TGTGCCAGCTCACCGACCTTGGAAGACAGGGGGCGAGGCTACACCTTC. Its protein is CASSPTLEDRGRGYTF.

The gene calls are TRBV7-8 and TRBJ1-1; D unclear. The length of the CDR3 is 13 residues. Germline lookup yields CDR1 SGHVS and CDR2 FQNEAQ. Trimming pared 5 bases from V and 8 bases from J, leaving 15 bases between. Here the CDR3 DNA reads TGTGCCAGCAGCCACCGGGCCTTCCTAGAAGCTTTCTTT. As protein: CASSHRAFLEAFF.

The chain has TRBV28 and TRBJ2-5; D remains ambiguous. The CDR3 loop spans 13 amino acids. CDR1 is MDHEN and CDR2 is SYDVKM in the germline V gene. The V end lost 3 bases, the J end lost 4 bases, and 9 bases lay between the germline ends. CDR3 nucleotide sequence: TGTGCCAGCAGTTTTGGTGGACGAGAGACCCAGTACTTC. The encoded protein is CASSFGGRETQYF.

This clone was recorded only once. The CDR3 is CASGVGTGSTEAFF. Written as DNA, the CDR3 is TGCGCCAGTGGGGTCGGGACAGGGAGCACTGAAGCTTTCTTT. V usage is TRBV10-2 and J usage is TRBJ1-1; 9 nucleotides agree with TRBD1. The CDR3 spans 14 residues. V lost 9 bases, J lost 4 bases, and 9 bases stayed unmatched. CDR1 WSHSY and CDR2 SAAADI come from the germline V gene.

The J gene is TRBJ2-5, the V gene TRBV5-1; D is unresolved. This CDR3 region has 14 residues. V shed 4 bases and J shed 2 bases, with 12 bases lying between them. The germline V gene encodes CDR1 SGHRS and CDR2 YFSETQ. DNA for the CDR3: TGCGCCAGCAGCGTGGGCAGGTTACAAGAGACCCAGTACTTC. The encoded protein is CASSVGRLQETQYF.

In this sample, this clone turned up once. The CDR3 DNA reads as TGTGCCAGCAGTTTTATGCCAGGAACAGGCGACTACGAGCAGTACTTC. Its protein product is CASSFMPGTGDYEQYF. This sequence joins TRBV7-9 and TRBJ2-7; tentatively, D is TRBD1 (5 bases). CDR1 and CDR2 from the germline V gene are SEHNR and FQNEAQ (reference sequence). V lost 6 bases and J lost 3, with 21 bases in between. The CDR3 has 16 amino acids.

This sequence joins TRBV3-1 (or the pseudogene TRBV3-2) and TRBJ2-7; no reliable D call. The CDR3 sequence is 11 residues long. Germline V gives CDR1 LGHDT, CDR2 YNNKEL (reference sequence). The V gene lost 2 bases and the J gene lost 7 bases, with 6 bases spanning the gap. The chain's CDR3 is CASSQKGEQYF. For the CDR3, the DNA is TGTGCCAGCAGCCAAAAAGGGGAGCAGTACTTC.

The chain carries TRBV29-1 and TRBJ2-3; no definite D call. Germline CDR1 is SQVTM and CDR2 is ANQGSEA. Trimming cost V 7 bases and J 2 bases, with 13 bases left between them. This CDR3 comprises 13 residues. CDR3 residues: CSASGAVTDTQYF. The CDR3 nucleotides read TGCAGCGCTTCAGGAGCTGTCACAGATACGCAGTATTTT.